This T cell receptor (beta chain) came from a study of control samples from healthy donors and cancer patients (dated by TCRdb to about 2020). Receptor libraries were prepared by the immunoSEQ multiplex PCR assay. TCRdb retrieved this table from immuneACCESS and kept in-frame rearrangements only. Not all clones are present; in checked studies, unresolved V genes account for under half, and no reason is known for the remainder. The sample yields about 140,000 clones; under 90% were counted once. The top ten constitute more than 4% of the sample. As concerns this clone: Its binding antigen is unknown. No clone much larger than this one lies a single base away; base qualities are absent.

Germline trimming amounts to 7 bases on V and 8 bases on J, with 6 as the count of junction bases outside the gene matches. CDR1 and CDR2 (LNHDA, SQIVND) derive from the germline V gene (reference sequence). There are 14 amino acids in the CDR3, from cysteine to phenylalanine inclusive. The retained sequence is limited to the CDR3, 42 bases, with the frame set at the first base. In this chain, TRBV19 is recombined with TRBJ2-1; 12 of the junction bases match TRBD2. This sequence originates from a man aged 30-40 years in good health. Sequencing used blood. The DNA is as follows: TGTGCCAGTAATCGACTAGCGGGAGTAGATGAGCAGTTCTTC. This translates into CASNRLAGVDEQFF.